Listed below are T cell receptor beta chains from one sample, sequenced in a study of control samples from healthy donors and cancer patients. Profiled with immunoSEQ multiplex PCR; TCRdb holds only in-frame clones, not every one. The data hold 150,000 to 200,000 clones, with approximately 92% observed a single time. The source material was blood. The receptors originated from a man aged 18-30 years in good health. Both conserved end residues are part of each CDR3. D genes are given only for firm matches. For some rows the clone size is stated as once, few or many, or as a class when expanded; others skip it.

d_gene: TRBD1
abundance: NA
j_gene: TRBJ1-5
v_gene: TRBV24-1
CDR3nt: TGTGCCACCAGTGACCCGACAGGGGATGGAGATCAGCCCCAGCATTTT
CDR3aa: CATSDPTGDGDQPQHF

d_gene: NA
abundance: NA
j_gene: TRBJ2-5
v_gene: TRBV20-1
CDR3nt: TGCAGTGCCGGAGAAGAGACCCAGTACTTC
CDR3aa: CSAGEETQYF

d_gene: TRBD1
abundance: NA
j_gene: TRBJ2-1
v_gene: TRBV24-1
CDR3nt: TGTGCCACCAGTGACTCGGGGACAGCGACCACCTACAATGAGCAGTTCTTC
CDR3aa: CATSDSGTATTYNEQFF

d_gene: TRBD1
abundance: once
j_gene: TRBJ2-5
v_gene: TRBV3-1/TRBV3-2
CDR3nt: TGTGCCAGCAGCCAATTCCGGGACAGCCAAGAGACCCAGTACTTC
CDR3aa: CASSQFRDSQETQYF

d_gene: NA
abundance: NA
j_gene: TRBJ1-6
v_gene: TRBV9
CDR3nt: TGTGCCAGCAGCGTAGGGACAGACTATAATTCACCCCTCCACTTT
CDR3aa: CASSVGTDYNSPLHF

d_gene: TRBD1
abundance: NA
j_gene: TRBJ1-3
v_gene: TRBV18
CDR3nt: TGTGCCAGCTCACGGCCGGGACAGGGGGCTGGAAACACCATATATTTT
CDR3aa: CASSRPGQGAGNTIYF

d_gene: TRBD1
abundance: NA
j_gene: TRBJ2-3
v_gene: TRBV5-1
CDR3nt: TGCGCCAGCAGCTCTGGGACAGGACTGGATACGCAGTATTTT
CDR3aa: CASSSGTGLDTQYF

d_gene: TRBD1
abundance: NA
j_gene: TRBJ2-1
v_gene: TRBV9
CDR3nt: TGTGCCAGCAGCGTAATTGGGAAAGGACAGGGGGCTGGTGAGCAGTTCTTC
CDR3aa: CASSVIGKGQGAGEQFF

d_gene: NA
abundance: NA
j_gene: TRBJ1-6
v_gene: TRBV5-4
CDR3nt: TGTGCCAGCAGCGCAGACAGGCAAAATTCACCCCTCCACTTT
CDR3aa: CASSADRQNSPLHF

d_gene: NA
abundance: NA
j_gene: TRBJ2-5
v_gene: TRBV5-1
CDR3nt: TGCGCCAGCAGCTTGGAAGAAGAGACCCAGTACTTC
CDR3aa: CASSLEEETQYF

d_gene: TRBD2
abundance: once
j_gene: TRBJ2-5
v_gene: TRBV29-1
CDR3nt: TGCAGCGTTGTCTTAGCGGGGGCTATACAAGAGACCCAGTACTTC
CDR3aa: CSVVLAGAIQETQYF

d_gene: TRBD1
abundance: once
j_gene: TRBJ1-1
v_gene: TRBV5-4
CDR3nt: TGTGCCAGCAGCCCCCGACAGGGGGCGAAGAACACTGAAGCTTTCTTT
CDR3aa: CASSPRQGAKNTEAFF

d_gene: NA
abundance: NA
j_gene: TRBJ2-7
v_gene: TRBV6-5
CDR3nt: TGTGCCTGCGGAAGAGACCCCTTCGGGGAGCAGTACTTC
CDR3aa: CACGRDPFGEQYF

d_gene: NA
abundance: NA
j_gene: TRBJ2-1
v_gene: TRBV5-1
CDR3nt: TGCGCCAGCAGCTTGAGGGGCACTAACAATGAGCAGTTCTTC
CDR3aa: CASSLRGTNNEQFF

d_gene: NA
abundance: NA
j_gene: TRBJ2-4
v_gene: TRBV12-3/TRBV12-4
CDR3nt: TGTGCCAGCAGCAAAGTGGGTAGAAACATTCAGTACTTC
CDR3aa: CASSKVGRNIQYF

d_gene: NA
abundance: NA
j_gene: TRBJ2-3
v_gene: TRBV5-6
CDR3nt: TGTGCCAGCAGCTCCCAAAGGCGTGGGGCCACAGATACGCAGTATTTT
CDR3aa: CASSSQRRGATDTQYF

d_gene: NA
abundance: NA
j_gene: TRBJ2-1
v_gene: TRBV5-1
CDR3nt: TGCGCCAGCAGCCCGGACCGAGTGAGCCTCTTGGGTGAGCAGTTCTTC
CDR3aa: CASSPDRVSLLGEQFF

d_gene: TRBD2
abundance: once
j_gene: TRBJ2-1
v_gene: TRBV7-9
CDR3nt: TGTGCCAGCAGCTTAAGAGCGGGGGGGCCAAAGCGGAATGAGCAGTTCTTC
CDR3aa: CASSLRAGGPKRNEQFF

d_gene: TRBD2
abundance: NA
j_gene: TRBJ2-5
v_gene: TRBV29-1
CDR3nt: TGCAGCGGCGGGGGGGGTTTTGAGACCCAGTACTTC
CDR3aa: CSGGGGFETQYF